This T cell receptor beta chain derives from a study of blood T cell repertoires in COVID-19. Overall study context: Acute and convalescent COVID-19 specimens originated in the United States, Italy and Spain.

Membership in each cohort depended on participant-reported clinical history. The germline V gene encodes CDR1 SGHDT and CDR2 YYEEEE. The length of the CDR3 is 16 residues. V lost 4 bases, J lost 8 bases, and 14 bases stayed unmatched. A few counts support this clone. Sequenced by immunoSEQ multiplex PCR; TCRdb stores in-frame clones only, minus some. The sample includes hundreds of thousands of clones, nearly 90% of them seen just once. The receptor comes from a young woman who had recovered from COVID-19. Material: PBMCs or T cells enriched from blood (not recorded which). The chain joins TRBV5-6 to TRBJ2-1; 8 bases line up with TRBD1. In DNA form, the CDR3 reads TGTGCCAGCAGCCCAACAGGACAGGGTCGGTTCTATGAGCAGTTCTTC. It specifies CASSPTGQGRFYEQFF.